A single sample is the source of the 16 T cell receptor beta chains below, sequenced in a study of blood T cells in healthy people across ages. Alongside a J-beta primer mix, a sample-barcoded 5' primer served in a second PCR lasting roughly 6 to 11 cycles. TCRdb analysed the 5' RACE reads with MiXCR anew, one entry per CDR3 protein. This table holds roughly 800,000 distinct CDR3 sequences, 36% found once. The sample comprised blood. The receptors shown here come from a man between 18 and 29 years old in good health.

This chain connects TRBV6-2 or TRBV6-3 to TRBJ1-5; D is unresolved. CDR1 is MNHEY and CDR2 is SVGEGT in the germline V gene. The V and J ends lost 1 base and 4 bases respectively, with 2 bases between them. The CDR3 spans 12 residues. CDR3 coding DNA: TGTGCCAGCAGTTACTTTAATCAGCCCCAGCATTTT. Its protein is CASSYFNQPQHF.

This clonotype was picked up many times. The chain employs TRBV20-1 and TRBJ2-1, with a tentative D call TRBD2 (5 bases). CDR1 DFQATT and CDR2 SNEGSKA come from the germline V gene (reference sequence). Trimming stripped 0 bases from V and 6 bases from J, with 12 bases between. The CDR3 loop spans 14 amino acids. CDR3 residues: CSARDPLTSNEQFF. The CDR3 region has the DNA TGCAGTGCTAGAGACCCGCTTACTAGCAATGAGCAGTTCTTC.

This chain uses TRBV29-1 with TRBJ1-2; no clear D. The CDR3 loop spans 11 amino acids. Between the trimmed V and J ends, which lost 2 bases and 8 bases, there was a span of 9 bases. Looked up from germline, CDR1 is SQVTM and CDR2 is ANQGSEA. The CDR3 is CSVESSRGYTF. The DNA for the CDR3 is TGCAGCGTTGAATCCAGTAGAGGCTACACCTTC.

This clonotype was detected ten times or more. This chain's CDR3 is CSVEQTGYRGYTF. CDR3 bases: TGCAGCGTTGAACAGACAGGGTATCGGGGCTACACCTTC. The chain combines TRBV29-1 with TRBJ1-2, with 7 nucleotides matching TRBD1. This CDR3 has 13 amino acids. Trimming removed 2 bases from V and 8 bases from J; junction bases left unmatched: 8. Germline V gene data show CDR1 as SQVTM and CDR2 as ANQGSEA.

At least ten counts were recorded for this clonotype. The chain links TRBV4-1 to TRBJ2-7; D perhaps matches TRBD2 (5 bases). Germline V gene sequence: CDR1 MGHRA, CDR2 YSYEKL. The CDR3 is made up of 15 amino acids. Trimming stripped 2 bases from V and 1 base from J, with 12 bases between. The CDR3 DNA sequence: TGCGCCAGCAGCCAACCGGTCAGCGGATCCTACGAGCAGTACTTC. Its protein product is CASSQPVSGSYEQYF.

This clonotype occurred a few times. The chain joins TRBV5-6 to TRBJ2-5, with 7 bases identical to TRBD1. Near its end, the DNA agrees better with TRBJ2-1, so the J call may be wrong. Germline CDR1 and CDR2: SGHDT and YYEEEE. CDR3 length equals 15 residues. CDR3 residues: CASSLIDRDQETQFF. CDR3 in DNA: TGTGCCAGCAGCCTAATAGACAGGGACCAAGAGACCCAGTTCTTC.

This clonotype has more than one count but fewer than ten. The chain uses TRBV12-3 or TRBV12-4 and TRBJ2-5; perhaps D is TRBD1 or TRBD2 (6 bases each). V lost 5 bases and J lost 7, with 17 bases in between. The CDR3 sequence is 14 residues long. CDR3 bases: TGTGCCAGCAGTCCCACAGGGAGGTTAGGGACCCAGTACTTC. It codes for CASSPTGRLGTQYF.

Comments on this clonotype: Sequence at one end of the junction differs from germline and may be a read error. This rearrangement joins TRBV4-2 to TRBJ2-1, with 9 bases identical to TRBD2. Germline CDR1 LGHNA, CDR2 YNFKEQ. The CDR3 has 18 amino acids. CDR3 amino acids: CASSQDFRGGAFSDEPFF. The CDR3 DNA is TGTGCCAGCAGCCAAGATTTTCGCGGGGGGGCATTCAGCGATGAGCCGTTCTTC.

This clonotype was recorded a few times. The CDR3 coding sequence is TGTGCCACCAAGTGGGCCTATGGCTACACCTTC. Translating it yields CATKWAYGYTF. The chain employs TRBV6-5 and TRBJ1-2; D is unclear. The germline V and J ends were trimmed by 10 bases and 4 bases, with 10 bases remaining between them. CDR3 length equals 11 residues. Per germline, CDR1 MNHEY and CDR2 SVGAGI.

The genes are TRBV4-1 and TRBJ1-5; D gene ambiguous. V lost 1 base and J 2 bases, leaving 9 bases between the germline ends. Germline lookup yields CDR1 MGHRA and CDR2 YSYEKL. This CDR3 is built from 15 residues. CDR3 DNA sequence: TGCGCCAGCAGCCAAGTAGCTGTTCGCAATCAGCCCCAGCATTTT. It translates to CASSQVAVRNQPQHF.

The V gene is TRBV10-3, the J gene TRBJ1-6, with 8 bases fitting TRBD1. The CDR3 sequence is 17 residues long. Germline lookup yields CDR1 ENHRY and CDR2 SYGVKD. The V and J ends lost 0 bases and 7 bases, in that order; junction bases with no gene match: 8. Here the CDR3 DNA reads TGTGCCATCAGTGAGTCTCTCCGGGACAGGCCGAATTCACCCCTCCACTTT. Encoded protein: CAISESLRDRPNSPLHF.

This clonotype was picked up a small number of times. The gene calls are TRBV6-5 and TRBJ2-2, with D perhaps matching TRBD1 (5 bases). Looked up from germline, CDR1 is MNHEY and CDR2 is SVGAGI. The CDR3 runs 15 residues. Trimming pared 2 bases from V and 6 bases from J, leaving 13 bases between. The CDR3 bases are TGTGCCAGCAGTTACGGATCATGGGGCTCCGGGGAGCTGTTTTTT. This encodes CASSYGSWGSGELFF.

This sequence joins TRBV20-1 and TRBJ2-1; no clear D. The CDR3 extends over 15 amino acids. V lost 3 bases to trimming and J lost 1 base, with 13 bases between them. In germline, CDR1 is DFQATT, CDR2 SNEGSKA (reference sequence). CDR3 in DNA: TGCAGTGCTAGGGGTTTCGAGGCTTCCTACAATGAGCAGTTCTTC. Encoded protein: CSARGFEASYNEQFF.

The chain combines TRBV18 with TRBJ2-7; no firm D call. Germline V gene sequence: CDR1 KGHSH, CDR2 LQKENI. This CDR3 contains 14 residues. Trimming took off 2 bases at V and 1 base at J, with 9 bases between the two ends. Here the CDR3 reads CASSPTTESYEQYF. CDR3 DNA sequence: TGTGCCAGCTCACCAACGACGGAATCCTACGAGCAGTACTTC.

CDR3: CASTGTGHEDTQYF. In DNA form, the CDR3 reads TGCGCCAGCACCGGGACAGGGCACGAAGATACGCAGTATTTT. The V gene is TRBV5-1, the J gene TRBJ2-3, with 9 positions matching TRBD1. The CDR3 sequence is 14 residues long. CDR1 SGHRS and CDR2 YFSETQ come from the germline V gene. V was clipped by 6 bases and J by 5 bases; unmatched bases: 7.

In the case of this clonotype: The junction shows a germline mismatch at one end, possibly a read error. The chain recombines TRBV15 with TRBJ2-4; TRBD1 matches at 11 bases. This CDR3 has 21 residues. CDR1 is LNHNV and CDR2 is YYDKDF in the germline V gene (reference sequence). CDR3 coding DNA: TGTGCCACGAGCAGAGATGGGGATTGGACAGGGGGCTTTAGGGCCAAAAACATTCAGTACTTC. Translating it yields CATSRDGDWTGGFRAKNIQYF. The full variable domain, with the rest looked up from reference TRBV15 and TRBJ2-4, is DAMVIQNPRYQVTQFGKPVTLSCSQTLNHNVMYWYQQKSSQAPKLLFHYYDKDFNNEADTPDNFQSRRPNTSFCFLDIRSPGLGDTAMYLCATSRDGDWTGGFRAKNIQYFGAGTRLSVL.